This TCR beta chain comes out of a study of T cell responses to AZD1222 COVID-19 vaccine. Study observations and caveats: The sample set comprised mostly white British donors with more females, and clonal diversity was possibly underestimated. Unmutated variant regions are reportedly the target of nearly half of TCRs that are spike-specific. Recipients of two AZD1222 doses showed rising Spike-specific TCR breadth and depth.

Profiled with immunoSEQ multiplex PCR; TCRdb holds only in-frame clones, not every one. Among more than 75,000 clones listed, 90% were seen once. J gave up 4 bases and V 7 bases, and 5 bases lay outside the gene matches. The CDR3 runs 12 residues. In germline, CDR1 is SQVTM, CDR2 ANQGSEA. A word on this clone: The antigen remains undetermined.

V and J are TRBV29-1 and TRBJ2-7, with TRBD1 identical over 9 bases. This clonotype was obtained from an adult who received the AZD1222 COVID-19 vaccine. This specimen consisted of peripheral blood, obtained 28 days after the second AZD1222 dose. CDR3 nucleotides: TGCAGCGCTAAGACAGGGGGGTACGAGCAGTACTTC. Encoded protein: CSAKTGGYEQYF.